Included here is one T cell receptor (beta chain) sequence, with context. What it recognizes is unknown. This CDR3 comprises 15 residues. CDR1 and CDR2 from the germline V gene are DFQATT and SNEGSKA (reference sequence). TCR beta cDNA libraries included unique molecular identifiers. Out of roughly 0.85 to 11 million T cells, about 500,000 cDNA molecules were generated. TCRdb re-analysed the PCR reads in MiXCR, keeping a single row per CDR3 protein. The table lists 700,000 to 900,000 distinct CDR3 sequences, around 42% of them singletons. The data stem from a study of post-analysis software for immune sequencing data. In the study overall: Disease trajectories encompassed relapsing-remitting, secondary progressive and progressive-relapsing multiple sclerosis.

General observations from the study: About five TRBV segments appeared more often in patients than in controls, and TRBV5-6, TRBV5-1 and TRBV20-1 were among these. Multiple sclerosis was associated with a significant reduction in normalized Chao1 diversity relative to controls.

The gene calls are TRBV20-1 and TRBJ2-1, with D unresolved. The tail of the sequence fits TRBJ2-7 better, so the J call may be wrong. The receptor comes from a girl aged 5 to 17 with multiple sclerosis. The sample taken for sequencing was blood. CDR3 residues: CSARERQIPYNEQYF. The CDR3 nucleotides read TGCAGTGCTAGAGAGAGGCAGATTCCCTACAATGAGCAGTACTTC.